Shown below are 23 T cell receptor beta chains from a single sample sequenced in a study of T cell responses to AZD1222 COVID-19 vaccine. Using immunoSEQ multiplex PCR, the repertoire was profiled, and TCRdb retains in-frame clones only, with some absent. The sample shows 100,000 or so clones, roughly 89% of them seen only once. The sequencing used peripheral blood, collected on day 0 of AZD1222 vaccination. The source of these receptors is an adult in good health.

V and J are TRBV19 and TRBJ2-7; D is undetermined. V lost 8 bases and J 2 bases, leaving 10 bases between the germline ends. The CDR3 extends over 12 amino acids. The germline V gene encodes CDR1 LNHDA and CDR2 SQIVND (reference sequence). CDR3 DNA: TGTGCCAGTCGGCGGCCCCCCTACGAGCAGTACTTC. Translating gives CASRRPPYEQYF.

The gene calls are TRBV30 and TRBJ1-5; 9 positions match TRBD1. V shed 5 bases and J 1 base; nucleotides not matched to a gene: 0. The CDR3 extends over 13 amino acids. CDR1 is GTSNPN and CDR2 is SVGIG in the germline V gene (reference sequence). The CDR3 sequence is CAWGQGSNQPQHF. For the CDR3, the DNA is TGTGCCTGGGGACAGGGGAGCAATCAGCCCCAGCATTTT.

V is TRBV27 and J is TRBJ2-7, with 11 bases that match TRBD1. Looked up from germline, CDR1 is MNHEY and CDR2 is SMNVEV (reference sequence). V lost 3 bases, J lost 3 bases, and 10 bases stayed unmatched. The CDR3 runs 17 residues. The CDR3 reads CASSFGTGGERGYEQYF. The CDR3 region has the DNA TGTGCCAGCAGTTTCGGGACAGGGGGTGAAAGAGGCTACGAGCAGTACTTC.

This clone is a singleton in its sample. The CDR3 loop reads CASSEGLAGNEQYF. The CDR3 DNA sequence: TGCGCCAGCAGCGAGGGACTAGCGGGAAACGAGCAGTACTTC. The V and J genes are TRBV5-1 and TRBJ2-7; 13 bases match TRBD2. The CDR3 runs 14 residues. The trim removed 4 bases at V and 5 bases at J, leaving 3 bases unmatched. Germline V gene lookup returns CDR1 SGHRS and CDR2 YFSETQ.

This sequence joins TRBV5-4 and TRBJ2-7; 9 nucleotides line up with TRBD2. The CDR3 length is 16 residues. V shed 0 bases, J shed 5 bases, and the junction held 9 bases outside the gene matches. Germline V gene lookup returns CDR1 SGHNT and CDR2 YYREEE (reference sequence). The CDR3 bases are TGTGCCAGCAGCTTGGATCGCGGGAGGGGAGGGAACGAGCAGTACTTC. Its translation is CASSLDRGRGGNEQYF.

A few counts support this clone. The chain joins TRBV28 to TRBJ1-3; D is undetermined. V was trimmed by 4 bases and J by 4 bases, leaving 20 bases between them. Germline CDR1 MDHEN, CDR2 SYDVKM. CDR3 length: 17 amino acids. CDR3 amino acids: CASSSLRGPMYGNTIYF. CDR3 bases: TGTGCCAGCAGTTCACTTCGAGGACCGATGTACGGAAACACCATATATTTT.

The gene calls are TRBV10-3 and TRBJ2-1; weak D call: TRBD1 (6 bases). This CDR3 is 14 amino acids long. In germline, CDR1 is ENHRY, CDR2 SYGVKD. V shed 6 bases and J shed 5 bases, with 14 bases lying between them. The CDR3, as DNA: TGTGCCATCAGCGAGCGTCGGGACAACAATGAGCAGTTCTTC. This gives the protein CAISERRDNNEQFF.

V usage is TRBV7-2 and J usage is TRBJ1-6; the D gene is possibly TRBD1 (6 bases). The CDR3 length is 19 residues. Looked up from germline, CDR1 is SGHTA and CDR2 is FQGNSA. With 2 bases removed from V and 0 bases from J, the gap between germline ends came to 17 bases. CDR3 in amino acids: CASSLTGPPESSYNSPLHF. DNA of the CDR3: TGTGCCAGCAGCTTAACAGGGCCCCCCGAAAGCTCCTATAATTCACCCCTCCACTTT.

The gene calls are TRBV7-3 and TRBJ2-5; maybe TRBD1 (5 bases). CDR3 length: 15 residues. Germline assignment: CDR1 SGHTA and CDR2 FQGTGA. V lost 5 bases and J 1 base, leaving 14 bases between the germline ends. The CDR3 loop is CASSIERTSQETQYF. CDR3 DNA sequence: TGTGCCAGCAGCATAGAACGGACAAGCCAAGAGACCCAGTACTTC.

This chain joins TRBV3-1 (or the pseudogene TRBV3-2) and TRBJ2-3; 11 bases match TRBD2. Germline V CDR1 and CDR2: LGHDT, YNNKEL (reference sequence). The length of the CDR3 is 16 residues. The V and J ends lost 3 bases and 4 bases, in that order; junction bases with no gene match: 6. CDR3 DNA: TGTGCCAGCAGCCAGGAGACTAGCGGGAAGTCAGATACGCAGTATTTT. Translation: CASSQETSGKSDTQYF.

The genes are TRBV6-2 or TRBV6-3 and TRBJ2-5; possible D gene TRBD1, 5 bases. CDR1 MNHEY and CDR2 SVGEGT come from the germline V gene. Between the trimmed V and J ends, which lost 1 base and 2 bases, there was a span of 11 bases. The CDR3 loop spans 15 amino acids. The DNA for the CDR3 is TGTGCCAGCAGTTACTACGCGGCAGGGCAAGAGACCCAGTACTTC. This gives the protein CASSYYAAGQETQYF.

The V gene is TRBV4-3, the J gene TRBJ2-5, with D perhaps given as TRBD1 or TRBD2 (5 bases each). V lost 3 bases and J 1 base, leaving 15 bases between the germline ends. The CDR3 length is 16 residues. In germline, CDR1 is LGHNA, CDR2 YSLEER. DNA of the CDR3: TGCGCCAGCAGCCAGCGAGGGGTAGGGGCCCAAGAGACCCAGTACTTC. Translating gives CASSQRGVGAQETQYF.

Written as DNA, the CDR3 is TGTGCCAGCAGCTTGGTGGGACTCCAAAAAGATACGCAGTATTTT. This translates into CASSLVGLQKDTQYF. The chain has TRBV5-6 and TRBJ2-3, with D tentatively TRBD2 (6 bases). Germline CDR1 is SGHDT and CDR2 is YYEEEE. V was trimmed by 0 bases and J by 5 bases, leaving 13 bases between them. This CDR3 comprises 15 residues.

The V gene is TRBV2, the J gene TRBJ1-5, with D unclear. From germline, CDR1 is SNHLY and CDR2 FYNNEI. CDR3 length: 14 residues. V shed 0 bases and J shed 10 bases, with 13 bases lying between them. CDR3 bases: TGTGCCAGCAGTGAAGCGCTTCAAGCTTCCCCCCAGCATTTT. As protein: CASSEALQASPQHF.

The chain links TRBV15 to TRBJ2-5, with D perhaps TRBD1 (6 bases). The germline V and J ends were trimmed by 0 bases and 4 bases, with 18 bases remaining between them. Germline V gene lookup returns CDR1 LNHNV and CDR2 YYDKDF (reference sequence). The CDR3 covers 17 residues. This CDR3 reads CATSRDEIYREGETQYF. CDR3 bases: TGTGCCACCAGCAGAGATGAAATCTACAGGGAAGGAGAGACCCAGTACTTC.

The gene calls are TRBV5-1 and TRBJ1-4; 11 positions agree with TRBD1. V shed 4 bases, J shed 0 bases, and the junction held 2 bases outside the gene matches. The CDR3 has 16 amino acids. CDR1 and CDR2 (germline): SGHRS, YFSETQ. The CDR3 nucleotides are TGCGCCAGCAGCGGGACAGGGGGTGCAACTAATGAAAAACTGTTTTTT. It translates to CASSGTGGATNEKLFF.

This sequence joins TRBV3-1 (or the pseudogene TRBV3-2) and TRBJ1-1; D is undetermined. Per the germline V gene, CDR1 is LGHDT and CDR2 is YNNKEL (reference sequence). The CDR3 extends over 13 amino acids. V lost 3 bases and J 0 bases, leaving 5 bases between the germline ends. CDR3 DNA: TGTGCCAGCAGCCATGGGTTGAACACTGAAGCTTTCTTT. Encoded protein: CASSHGLNTEAFF.

J is TRBJ2-1 and V is TRBV28, with D possibly being TRBD1 or TRBD2 (5 bases each). Trimming removed 6 bases at V and 4 bases at J, with 16 bases between. Per the germline V gene, CDR1 is MDHEN and CDR2 is SYDVKM. CDR3 length: 15 residues. CDR3 nucleotides: TGTGCCAGCAGCCCAGGGACCCCCCTGTACAATGAGCAGTTCTTC. This gives the protein CASSPGTPLYNEQFF.

This clone was counted a few times. The V call is TRBV19, the J call TRBJ2-3; TRBD2 is a possible D gene (6 bases). The CDR3 sequence is 14 residues long. Trimming stripped 5 bases from V and 2 bases from J, with 11 bases between. Per germline, CDR1 LNHDA and CDR2 SQIVND (reference sequence). CDR3 residues: CASSPGGTTDTQYF. Written as DNA, the CDR3 is TGTGCCAGTAGTCCTGGCGGGACCACAGATACGCAGTATTTT.

Remarks on this clone: The junction does not match germline at one end; this may be a read error. V and J are TRBV7-7 and TRBJ2-7; TRBD1 matches at 8 bases. The CDR3 loop spans 14 amino acids. Germline CDR1 is SSHAT and CDR2 is FNYEAQ (reference sequence). DNA for the CDR3: TGTGCTAGCAGCAGCACAGGGGGAGAGGACGAGCAGTACTTC. Its protein product is CASSSTGGEDEQYF.

This rearrangement joins TRBV28 to TRBJ2-5; D uncertain. Germline assignment: CDR1 MDHEN and CDR2 SYDVKM. The CDR3 has 14 amino acids. The ends were cut back, 7 bases at V and 1 base at J, with 13 bases in the middle. The CDR3 DNA reads as TGTGCCAGCACCCTAAGTGGAATCCAAGAGACCCAGTACTTC. Its translation: CASTLSGIQETQYF.

The genes are TRBV19 and TRBJ1-5; D gene ambiguous. There are 12 residues in the CDR3. The germline V gene has CDR1 LNHDA and CDR2 SQIVND (reference sequence). V shed 8 bases and J shed 9 bases, with 14 bases lying between them. CDR3 nucleotide sequence: TGTGCCAGTCTAGACCATGCGGGGCCCCAGCATTTT. Translated: CASLDHAGPQHF. Full variable domain (remainder filled in from reference TRBV19 and TRBJ1-5): DGGITQSPKYLFRKEGQNVTLSCEQNLNHDAMYWYRQDPGQGLRLIYYSQIVNDFQKGDIAEGYSVSREKKESFPLTVTSAQKNPTAFYLCASLDHAGPQHFGDGTRLSIL.

V is TRBV5-1 and J is TRBJ2-3; D gene uncertain. This CDR3 contains 11 residues. Looked up from germline, CDR1 is SGHRS and CDR2 is YFSETQ. Between the trimmed V and J ends, which lost 4 bases and 6 bases, there was a span of 6 bases. CDR3 in DNA: TGCGCCAGCAGCGAAGCGGATACGCAGTATTTT. It is translated as CASSEADTQYF.